This is a list of T cell receptor beta chains from one sample in a study of blood T cell repertoires in COVID-19. The data were produced by immunoSEQ multiplex PCR, yet TCRdb's version contains in-frame clones alone and is incomplete. In the table there are fewer than 300,000 clones, approximately 93% of which are singletons. The specimen was peripheral blood. The origin of the receptors is a woman in her twenties or thirties with COVID-19, enrolled during active disease. CDR3s include the opening cysteine and the closing phenylalanine or tryptophan. The order of the fields is clone size, J gene, V gene, D gene, CDR3 protein, CDR3 DNA. D genes are given only for firm matches. Clone size is given for some rows only: seen once, a few or many times, or a class if the clone is expanded.

>.|TRBJ1-2|TRBV29-1|TRBD1
CSVGDRAYGYTF
TGCAGCGTTGGGGACAGGGCCTATGGCTACACCTTC
>.|TRBJ1-2|TRBV12-3/TRBV12-4|.
CASSLRSGGVGTF
TGTGCCAGCAGTTTGCGGTCGGGAGGTGTGGGAACCTTC
>.|TRBJ2-7|TRBV18|TRBD1
CASSPSGTGGHEQYF
TGTGCCAGCTCACCCTCCGGGACAGGGGGCCACGAGCAGTACTTC
>.|TRBJ1-1|TRBV5-1|.
CASRVSGQGNTEAFF
TGCGCCAGCAGGGTGTCCGGACAAGGAAACACTGAAGCTTTCTTT
>.|TRBJ1-4|TRBV24-1|.
CATSDSLEKLFF
TGTGCCACCAGTGATTCCCTTGAAAAACTGTTTTTT
>.|TRBJ1-5|TRBV12-3/TRBV12-4|.
CASRQAGNQPQHF
TGTGCCAGCAGACAGGCGGGCAATCAGCCCCAGCATTTT
>.|TRBJ1-1|TRBV19|TRBD1
CASGQGANTEAFF
TGTGCCAGCGGACAGGGGGCAAACACTGAAGCTTTCTTT
>.|TRBJ1-1|TRBV11-3|.
CASSLLRGSEAFF
TGTGCCAGCAGCTTACTCCGGGGATCTGAAGCTTTCTTT
>many|TRBJ2-1|TRBV28|TRBD2
CASSSPIQREGSSNEQFF
TGTGCCAGCAGTTCCCCAATTCAGCGGGAGGGCTCTAGCAATGAGCAGTTCTTC
>.|TRBJ1-1|TRBV6-5|TRBD1
CASSSDRVTEAFF
TGTGCCAGCAGCTCGGACAGGGTCACTGAAGCTTTCTTT
>.|TRBJ2-1|TRBV6-4|TRBD2
CASSEPSGNEQFF
TGTGCCAGCAGTGAACCTAGCGGCAATGAGCAGTTCTTC
>.|TRBJ2-7|TRBV5-6|.
CASSLGEVSSYEQYF
TGTGCCAGCAGCTTGGGGGAGGTGAGCTCCTACGAGCAGTACTTC
>once|TRBJ2-7|TRBV28|.
CASSLGGAPSYEQYF
TGTGCCAGCAGTTTAGGCGGGGCCCCCTCCTACGAGCAGTACTTC
>.|TRBJ1-2|TRBV11-2|.
CASSGASERGGYGYTF
TGTGCCAGCAGCGGCGCTTCGGAAAGGGGTGGCTATGGCTACACCTTC
>.|TRBJ1-5|TRBV5-4|.
CASSLEFGRDTPQHF
TGTGCCAGCAGCTTGGAGTTCGGCAGGGATACGCCCCAGCATTTT
>.|TRBJ1-2|TRBV2|.
CASSELSAVVYGYTF
TGTGCCAGCAGTGAATTGTCAGCGGTTGTCTATGGCTACACCTTC
>.|TRBJ1-5|TRBV6-1|TRBD1
CASSFRTGNNQPQHF
TGTGCCAGCAGCTTTAGGACAGGGAACAATCAGCCCCAGCATTTT
>.|TRBJ1-1|TRBV5-4|TRBD1
CASSPTGQRIRSEAFF
TGTGCCAGCAGCCCCACGGGACAGAGGATTAGGTCTGAAGCTTTCTTT
>.|TRBJ2-7|TRBV5-1|TRBD1
CASSGGGQGKNEQYF
TGCGCCAGCAGCGGAGGCGGACAGGGTAAAAACGAGCAGTACTTC
>.|TRBJ2-2|TRBV7-2|TRBD2
CASSPPGGYTGELFF
TGTGCCAGCAGCCCCCCGGGGGGGTACACCGGGGAGCTGTTTTTT
>.|TRBJ1-2|TRBV6-1|TRBD1
CASSEDRGSFYGYTF
TGTGCCAGCAGTGAAGACAGGGGATCGTTCTATGGCTACACCTTC
>.|TRBJ1-1|TRBV2|.
CASSEAVGAEAFF
TGTGCCAGCAGTGAAGCTGTCGGGGCTGAAGCTTTCTTT
>.|TRBJ2-2|TRBV11-1|.
CASSSNRVRTGELFF
TGTGCCAGCAGCTCCAACAGGGTTAGGACCGGGGAGCTGTTTTTT
>.|TRBJ1-1|TRBV4-1|.
CASSQEVDGSTEAFF
TGCGCCAGCAGCCAAGAAGTCGATGGGAGCACTGAAGCTTTCTTT
>few|TRBJ1-3|TRBV7-2|.
CASSLNGGVGNTIYF
TGTGCCAGCAGCTTAAATGGCGGGGTAGGAAACACCATATATTTT
>few|TRBJ1-1|TRBV5-1|.
CASSLSPGRAFTEAFF
TGCGCCAGCAGCTTGTCTCCGGGCAGGGCTTTTACTGAAGCTTTCTTT
>.|TRBJ1-2|TRBV7-9|.
CASSLAGNYGYTF
TGTGCCAGCAGCTTAGCCGGGAACTATGGCTACACCTTC
>.|TRBJ2-6|TRBV6-1|.
CASSGDILRLSGANVLTF
TGTGCCAGCAGTGGAGATATTTTGAGACTATCTGGGGCCAACGTCCTGACTTTC
>.|TRBJ1-1|TRBV6-6|TRBD1
CASRAGQGAEAFF
TGTGCCAGCAGGGCGGGACAGGGGGCTGAAGCTTTCTTT
>.|TRBJ1-5|TRBV15|.
CATSRVRGLNQPQHF
TGTGCCACCAGCAGAGTTCGGGGACTGAATCAGCCCCAGCATTTT
>.|TRBJ2-1|TRBV2|TRBD2
CASSKSGRAYNEQFF
TGTGCCAGCAGCAAAAGCGGGAGGGCCTACAATGAGCAGTTCTTC
>.|TRBJ2-7|TRBV7-2|.
CASSWGVGMYEQYF
TGTGCCAGCAGCTGGGGGGTAGGGATGTACGAGCAGTACTTC
>.|TRBJ2-3|TRBV20-1|TRBD2
CSASGTSGSQDTQYF
TGCAGTGCTAGTGGGACTAGCGGGAGTCAAGATACGCAGTATTTT
>.|TRBJ1-1|TRBV19|TRBD1
CASSEDRGVGTEAFF
TGTGCCAGTAGTGAGGACAGGGGGGTTGGCACTGAAGCTTTCTTT
>.|TRBJ2-2|TRBV3-1/TRBV3-2|.
CASSQDHGRGAGELFF
TGTGCCAGCAGCCAAGATCACGGGAGAGGGGCCGGGGAGCTGTTTTTT
>.|TRBJ2-3|TRBV29-1|.
CSVEGLSSPSWADTQYF
TGCAGCGTTGAAGGTCTTAGCTCCCCTTCGTGGGCAGATACGCAGTATTTT
>.|TRBJ1-2|TRBV3-1/TRBV3-2|.
CASSLKRGGYGYTF
TGTGCCAGCAGCCTAAAACGGGGGGGCTATGGCTACACCTTC
>.|TRBJ1-4|TRBV3-1/TRBV3-2|TRBD1
CASSQYTGGTNEKLFF
TGTGCCAGCAGCCAGTATACAGGGGGAACTAATGAAAAACTGTTTTTT
>.|TRBJ2-1|TRBV6-5|TRBD2
CASSYVGLAAYNEQFF
TGTGCCAGCAGTTACGTGGGACTAGCGGCCTACAATGAGCAGTTCTTC
>.|TRBJ2-7|TRBV29-1|.
CSVTQPATRSDEQYF
TGCAGCGTTACCCAGCCGGCGACTAGATCCGACGAGCAGTACTTC
>few|TRBJ1-6|TRBV19|TRBD1
CATTPTGVYNSPLHF
TGTGCCACCACCCCGACAGGGGTCTATAATTCACCCCTCCACTTT
>.|TRBJ2-3|TRBV10-1|TRBD1
CASSETGGSDTQYF
TGCGCCAGCAGTGAGACAGGGGGCTCAGATACGCAGTATTTT
>.|TRBJ1-1|TRBV30|.
CAWSTPGPSDTEAFF
TGTGCCTGGAGTACTCCGGGTCCCTCGGACACTGAAGCTTTCTTT
>.|TRBJ1-1|TRBV30|.
CAWSPRGGAEAFF
TGTGCCTGGAGCCCCCGGGGAGGGGCTGAAGCTTTCTTT
>.|TRBJ2-5|TRBV7-2|.
CASSLRGLQETQYF
TGTGCCAGCAGCTTAAGAGGTTTGCAAGAGACCCAGTACTTC
>.|TRBJ2-3|TRBV11-2|TRBD1
CASSRGRQGATDTQYF
TGTGCCAGCAGCCGAGGGAGACAGGGGGCCACAGATACGCAGTATTTT
>.|TRBJ1-2|TRBV9|TRBD1
CASSGDRGNYGYTF
TGTGCCAGCAGCGGAGACAGGGGGAACTATGGCTACACCTTC
>.|TRBJ2-3|TRBV27|TRBD2
CARLIAGDKTQYF
TGTGCCAGACTTATAGCGGGAGATAAGACGCAGTATTTT
>.|TRBJ1-1|TRBV29-1|.
CSVDVLDSGEAFF
TGCAGCGTTGACGTCCTAGATTCAGGGGAAGCTTTCTTT
>.|TRBJ2-7|TRBV18|.
CASSSGTTAYEQYF
TGTGCCAGCTCATCGGGTACCACTGCCTACGAGCAGTACTTC